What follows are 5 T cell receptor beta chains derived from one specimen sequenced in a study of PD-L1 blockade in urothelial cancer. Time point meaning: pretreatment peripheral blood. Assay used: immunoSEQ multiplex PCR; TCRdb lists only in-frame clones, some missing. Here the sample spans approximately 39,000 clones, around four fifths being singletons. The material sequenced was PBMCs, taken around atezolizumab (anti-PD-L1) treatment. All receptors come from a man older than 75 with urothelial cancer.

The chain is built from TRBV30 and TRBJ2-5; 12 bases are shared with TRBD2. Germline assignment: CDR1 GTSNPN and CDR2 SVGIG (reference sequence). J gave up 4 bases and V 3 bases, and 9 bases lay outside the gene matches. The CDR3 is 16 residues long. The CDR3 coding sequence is TGTGCCTGGAGCCCCTCGACTAGCGGGAGAGGAGAGACCCAGTACTTC. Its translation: CAWSPSTSGRGETQYF.

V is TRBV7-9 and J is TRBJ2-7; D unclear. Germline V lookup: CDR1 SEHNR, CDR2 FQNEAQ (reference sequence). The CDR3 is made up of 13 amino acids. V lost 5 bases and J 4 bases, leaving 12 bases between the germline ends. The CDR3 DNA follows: TGTGCCAGCAGCCCCCCCCCAGGATACGAGCAGTACTTC. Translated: CASSPPPGYEQYF.

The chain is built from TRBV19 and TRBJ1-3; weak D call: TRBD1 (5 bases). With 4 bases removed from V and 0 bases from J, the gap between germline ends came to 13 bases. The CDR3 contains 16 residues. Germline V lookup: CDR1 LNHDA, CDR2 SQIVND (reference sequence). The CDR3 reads CASSSPVRASGNTIYF. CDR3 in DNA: TGTGCCAGTAGTAGCCCCGTCAGGGCCTCTGGAAACACCATATATTTT.

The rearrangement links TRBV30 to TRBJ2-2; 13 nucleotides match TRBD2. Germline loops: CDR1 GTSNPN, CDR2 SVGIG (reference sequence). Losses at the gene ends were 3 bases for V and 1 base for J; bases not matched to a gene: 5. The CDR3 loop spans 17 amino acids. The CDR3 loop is CAWRGLAGAENTGELFF. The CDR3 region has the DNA TGTGCCTGGAGAGGACTAGCGGGAGCAGAGAACACCGGGGAGCTGTTTTTT.

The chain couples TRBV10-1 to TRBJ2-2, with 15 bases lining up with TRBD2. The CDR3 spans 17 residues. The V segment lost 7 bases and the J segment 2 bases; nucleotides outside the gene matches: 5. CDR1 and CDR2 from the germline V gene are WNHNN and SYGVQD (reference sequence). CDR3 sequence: CASTRTSGRVNTGELFF. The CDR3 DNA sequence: TGCGCCAGCACCCGGACTAGCGGGAGGGTCAACACCGGGGAGCTGTTTTTT.